A selection of T cell receptor beta chains follows, all from one sample in a study of shared clonotypes between healthy human individuals. Only in-frame clones appear in the TCRdb table, and some are missing; sequencing was by immunoSEQ multiplex PCR. The data show about 2.1 million clones, with just over 90% seen just once and approximately 1.7% held by the top ten. The material sequenced was naive CD8+ T cells from PBMCs. The receptor set was obtained from a man younger than 35 in good health. Some clones in this sample may be carry-over from other donors' samples. Each CDR3 is given with its conserved first and last residue. A D gene is named only where the DNA matches it firmly. Clone size is shown for a subset of rows, as once, few, many or a class of expanded clone.

v_gene,d_gene,abundance,j_gene,CDR3nt,CDR3aa
TRBV6-5,-,-,TRBJ2-5,TGTGCCAGCAGCCAGACCACAGAGCAAGAGACCCAGTACTTC,CASSQTTEQETQYF
TRBV19,TRBD1,-,TRBJ1-2,TGTGCCAGCGGGACAGGGGGAAACTATGGCTACACCTTC,CASGTGGNYGYTF
TRBV7-9,-,few,TRBJ1-1,TGTGCCAGCAGCCCTCTATGGGGCACTGAAGCTTTCTTT,CASSPLWGTEAFF
TRBV7-3,TRBD2,-,TRBJ2-7,TGTGCCAGCAGCCCAGAGGGTAGCGGGCTTTACGAGCAGTACTTC,CASSPEGSGLYEQYF
TRBV7-9,-,-,TRBJ1-5,TGTGCCAGCAGCTTAGCCGGGGCCTCGTCGGAGCCCCAGCATTTT,CASSLAGASSEPQHF
TRBV15,TRBD1,few,TRBJ1-1,TGTGCCACCAGCGCAGGACAGGGCGGCCCTGAAGCTTTCTTT,CATSAGQGGPEAFF
TRBV7-6,-,once,TRBJ1-4,TGTGCCAGCAGCTCTCTTTGGGGGGGTTCGCATGAAAAACTGTTTTTT,CASSSLWGGSHEKLFF
TRBV7-9,-,once,TRBJ2-7,TGTGCCAGCAGCTTAGTTGGACTTAACTACGAGCAGTACTTC,CASSLVGLNYEQYF
TRBV7-8,-,-,TRBJ2-4,TGTGCCAGCAGCACGGTGAGCCTAGCCAAAAACATTCAGTACTTC,CASSTVSLAKNIQYF
TRBV27,TRBD1,-,TRBJ2-2,TGTGCCAGCAGTCCCCGGACAGGGTCGCAGCTGTTTTTT,CASSPRTGSQLFF
TRBV19,-,-,TRBJ1-1,TGTGCCAGTACTCAGGGGATTGCTGGGTCGGAAGCTTTCTTT,CASTQGIAGSEAFF
TRBV11-2,TRBD1,-,TRBJ2-1,TGTGCCAGCAGCTTCCATCAGGGGGCCTACAATGAGCAGTTCTTC,CASSFHQGAYNEQFF
TRBV28,-,-,TRBJ1-1,TGTGCCAGCAGTTTTTTGGAGGCAATGAACACTGAAGCTTTCTTT,CASSFLEAMNTEAFF
TRBV5-1,TRBD1,-,TRBJ2-2,TGCGCCAGCAGCTTCGGTGAACAGGGGAGCCTGAACACCGGGGAGCTGTTTTTT,CASSFGEQGSLNTGELFF
TRBV6-1,-,-,TRBJ2-7,TGTGCCAGCAGTGACAGGGACGGTGCCTCCTACGAGCAGTACTTC,CASSDRDGASYEQYF
TRBV9,TRBD2,-,TRBJ2-3,TGTGCCAGCAGCACGCCACTCCGGGACTACTATTCTAGCACAGATACGCAGTATTTT,CASSTPLRDYYSSTDTQYF
TRBV6-5,TRBD1,-,TRBJ1-2,TGTGCCAGCAGTCAACAGGGGGGCGATGGCTACACCTTC,CASSQQGGDGYTF
TRBV27,TRBD1,-,TRBJ2-7,TGTGCCAGCAGTCCCCAGGGACAGGGTTTATATGGTCCTCGGGAGCAGTACTTC,CASSPQGQGLYGPREQYF
TRBV5-4,-,-,TRBJ2-3,TGTGCCAGCAGCTTGGTCCGGGGCAGCACAGATACGCAGTATTTT,CASSLVRGSTDTQYF
TRBV5-4,-,once,TRBJ1-4,TGTGCCAGCAGCTTGGATTTAGCTAATGAAAAACTGTTTTTT,CASSLDLANEKLFF
TRBV5-6,-,-,TRBJ1-5,TGTGCCAGCTCTTGGTCCCGGTGGGGCAATCAGCCCCAGCATTTT,CASSWSRWGNQPQHF
TRBV5-4,-,-,TRBJ2-3,TGTGCCAGCCGAGCCCCCCCAGATACGCAGTATTTT,CASRAPPDTQYF
TRBV30,TRBD2,-,TRBJ2-7,TGTGCCTGGACTAGCGGGAGCGCTTACGAGCAGTACTTC,CAWTSGSAYEQYF
TRBV9,-,once,TRBJ1-2,TGTGCCAGCAGCGTAGGGGGGGACTATGGCTACACCTTC,CASSVGGDYGYTF
TRBV4-3,-,-,TRBJ2-1,TGCGCCAGCAGCCAAAGTGTTTGGAACGGCAATGAGCAGTTCTTC,CASSQSVWNGNEQFF
TRBV19,-,-,TRBJ2-1,TGTGCCAGTAGTATTATGTCCTACAATGAGCAGTTCTTC,CASSIMSYNEQFF
TRBV11-2,-,-,TRBJ2-3,TGTGCCAGCACCGATCTACCGGTACTAGCCTTAAGCACAGATACGCAGTATTTT,CASTDLPVLALSTDTQYF
TRBV25-1,TRBD2,-,TRBJ2-7,TGTGCCAGCAGTGAATATAGTAGCGGGGCCTACTCCTACGAGCAGTACTTC,CASSEYSSGAYSYEQYF
TRBV27,-,once,TRBJ1-1,TGTGCCAGCAGTCGCACGACGGAGAACACTGAAGCTTTCTTT,CASSRTTENTEAFF
TRBV5-8,TRBD1,-,TRBJ2-5,TGTGCCAGCAGGTTGAGATTTGGACAGGTTGGGGAAGAGACCCAGTACTTC,CASRLRFGQVGEETQYF
TRBV11-2,-,-,TRBJ2-1,TGTGCCAGCAGCTTAGTTCACTCCTCCTACAATGAGCAGTTCTTC,CASSLVHSSYNEQFF
TRBV19,-,-,TRBJ2-5,TGTGCCAGTAGTATAGACCACGGCGGGGAGACCCAGTACTTC,CASSIDHGGETQYF
TRBV4-1,-,-,TRBJ2-7,TGCGCCAGCAGCCTAAACGCAGGTCCTTACGAGCAGTACTTC,CASSLNAGPYEQYF
TRBV6-1,-,-,TRBJ2-3,TGTGCCAGCCTACCCCCGGCAGATACGCAGTATTTT,CASLPPADTQYF
TRBV28,-,-,TRBJ2-7,TGTGCCAGCAGCTTAGTGCCCGACAGGAATTACGAGCAGTACTTC,CASSLVPDRNYEQYF
TRBV7-9,-,-,TRBJ2-7,TGTGCCAGCAGCTTCCCCTCTTCGGGGCAGTACTTC,CASSFPSSGQYF
TRBV20-1,-,-,TRBJ1-4,TGCAGTGCTAGGATAGATGAAAAACTGTTTTTT,CSARIDEKLFF
TRBV2,-,-,TRBJ2-7,TGTGCCAGCAGTGAAGCGGCAACAGCGATTTCCTACGAGCAGTACTTC,CASSEAATAISYEQYF
TRBV9,-,-,TRBJ2-3,TGTGCCAGCACCAGGACCCCGGGATCCGGGGTAGATACGCAGTATTTT,CASTRTPGSGVDTQYF
TRBV9,-,-,TRBJ2-3,TGTGCCAGCAGCGTAGGAGCGGATACGCAGTATTTT,CASSVGADTQYF
TRBV7-6,-,-,TRBJ2-7,TGTGCCAGCAGCTTAGTACGGGGCGCCCGCGAGCAGTACTTC,CASSLVRGAREQYF
TRBV6-5,-,-,TRBJ1-1,TGTGCCAGCAGTTACTCCCAGAGGAACACTGAAGCTTTCTTT,CASSYSQRNTEAFF
TRBV2,-,-,TRBJ2-7,TGTGCCAGCCTACAGGGTAGATCCTACGAGCAGTACTTC,CASLQGRSYEQYF
TRBV6-5,TRBD2,-,TRBJ2-1,TGTGCCAGCAGTTACGCCGGGACTAGCGGGAGTGTTGAGCAGTTCTTC,CASSYAGTSGSVEQFF
TRBV10-1,-,few,TRBJ1-2,TGCGCCAAGACCGGGACATCCTATGGCTACACCTTC,CAKTGTSYGYTF
TRBV27,TRBD1,once,TRBJ2-7,TGTGCCAGCAGTTCCTGGGACAGGCCCTACGAGCAGTACTTC,CASSSWDRPYEQYF
TRBV28,TRBD1,once,TRBJ2-7,TGTGCCAGCAGTTTATGGTCAGGGGGCAGCATCCACGAGCAGTACTTC,CASSLWSGGSIHEQYF
TRBV5-8,-,once,TRBJ2-5,TGTGCCAGCATACTCCGTCAATGGTCCCGTCGGGAGACCCAGTACTTC,CASILRQWSRRETQYF
TRBV19,TRBD1,-,TRBJ2-5,TGTGCCAGTAGTATAGGGACAGGGACAGGGGAGACCCAGTACTTC,CASSIGTGTGETQYF
TRBV7-9,-,-,TRBJ1-1,TGTGCCAGCAGCCCTACACGCGGGTCGAACACTGAAGCTTTCTTT,CASSPTRGSNTEAFF
TRBV9,-,-,TRBJ1-2,TGTGCCAGCAGCGTAGTCTCCAGGCATCCCTCCCTTACACGGGGCTACACCTTC,CASSVVSRHPSLTRGYTF
TRBV28,-,-,TRBJ2-5,TGTGCCACGGATTCCGGCGGTTGGGAGACCCAGTACTTC,CATDSGGWETQYF
TRBV6-5,TRBD2,once,TRBJ2-1,TGTGCCAGCAGTTCTAGCGGGCCATACAATGAGCAGTTCTTC,CASSSSGPYNEQFF